This T cell receptor beta chain stems from a study of regulatory T cells in long-lasting Graves disease. CDR3 regions were amplified by Arm-PCR using iRepertoire HTBI primers to build TCR beta libraries. Using its own MiXCR run on the multiplex PCR reads, TCRdb lists one record per CDR3 protein. Here the sample spans roughly 360,000 distinct CDR3 sequences, about 11% being singletons. V lost 2 bases and J 5 bases, leaving 22 bases between the germline ends. Per the germline V gene, CDR1 is PRHDT and CDR2 is FYEKMQ (reference sequence). The CDR3 sequence is 17 residues long. As to time point: newly diagnosed GD, antithyroid drugs for less than 3 months. Isolated PBMC RNA provided the starting material for the TCR library. Study-level points and caveats: TRBV28 was favored in persistent disease, as were TRBJ1-2 and TRBJ2-5. Sample size was small, which may have lowered accuracy.

The sample holds many counts of this clonotype. Its specificity is not known. These data also formed part of another study, on T cells in Graves' hyperthyroidism and ophthalmopathy.

This chain links TRBV13 with TRBJ2-7; possibly TRBD1 for D (6 bases). This specimen consisted of peripheral blood mononuclear cells (PBMCs), obtained at new diagnosis, from a patient treated with antithyroid drugs. The clonotype comes from a woman aged 18-35 years with Graves disease. CDR3 loop: CASSLTNGGQPPHEQYF. The CDR3 nucleotides are TGTGCCAGCAGCTTAACGAATGGCGGACAGCCGCCCCACGAGCAGTACTTC.